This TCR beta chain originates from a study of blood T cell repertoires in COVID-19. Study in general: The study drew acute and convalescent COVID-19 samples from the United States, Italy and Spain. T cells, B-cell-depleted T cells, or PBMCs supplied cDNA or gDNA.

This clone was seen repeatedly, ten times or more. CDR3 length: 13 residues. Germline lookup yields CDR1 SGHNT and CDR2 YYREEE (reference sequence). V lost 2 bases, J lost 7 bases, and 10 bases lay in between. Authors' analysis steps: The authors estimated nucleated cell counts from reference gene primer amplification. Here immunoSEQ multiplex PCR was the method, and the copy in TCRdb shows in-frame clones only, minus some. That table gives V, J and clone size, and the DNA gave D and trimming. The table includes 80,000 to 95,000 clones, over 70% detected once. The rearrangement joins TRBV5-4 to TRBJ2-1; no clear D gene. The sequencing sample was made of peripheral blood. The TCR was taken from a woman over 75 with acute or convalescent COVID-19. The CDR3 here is CASSFSLYNEQFF. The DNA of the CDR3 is TGTGCCAGCAGCTTTTCCCTATATAATGAGCAGTTCTTC. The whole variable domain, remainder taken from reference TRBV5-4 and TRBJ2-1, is ETGVTQSPTHLIKTRGQQVTLRCSSQSGHNTVSWYQQALGQGPQFIFQYYREEENGRGNFPPRFSGLQFPNYSSELNVNALELDDSALYLCASSFSLYNEQFFGPGTRLTVL.